The rows below give T cell receptor beta chains drawn from one sample of a study of cytomegalovirus exposure and HLA in healthy donors. Produced via immunoSEQ multiplex PCR; TCRdb's table is partial and in-frame only. The data contain 100,000 or so clones, under 85% of them singletons. Sequenced material: PBMCs. All receptors derive from a man younger than 40 in good health and CMV-seronegative. The CDR3 runs from the conserved cysteine through the conserved F or W. D genes are given only for firm matches. Part of the rows lack a size; the others show once, few, many or a class for expanded clones.

TRBV4-3	NA	TRBJ2-1	NA	CASSQAQANEQFF	TGCGCCAGCAGCCAAGCACAGGCCAATGAGCAGTTCTTC
TRBV11-2	NA	TRBJ1-1	TRBD1	CASSPGGTEAFF	TGTGCCAGCAGCCCAGGGGGCACTGAAGCTTTCTTT
TRBV29-1	NA	TRBJ2-7	TRBD2	CSVSKKLAGMSEQYF	TGCAGCGTCTCTAAAAAGTTAGCGGGAATGTCCGAGCAGTACTTC
TRBV19	NA	TRBJ1-2	NA	CASSIERSPYGYTF	TGTGCCAGTAGTATTGAGAGGTCACCTTATGGCTACACCTTC
TRBV18	NA	TRBJ2-7	NA	CASSTGANYEQYF	TGTGCCAGCTCGACTGGGGCTAACTACGAGCAGTACTTC
TRBV10-1	NA	TRBJ2-1	NA	CASSPGTLLSEQFF	TGCGCCAGCAGCCCCGGGACTTTACTGAGTGAGCAGTTCTTC
TRBV6-1	NA	TRBJ2-2	NA	CASSSQSGDTGELFF	TGTGCCAGCAGTTCGCAGTCAGGGGACACCGGGGAGCTGTTTTTT
TRBV5-1	NA	TRBJ2-4	NA	CASSLEGGSKNIQYF	TGCGCCAGCAGCTTGGAGGGGGGGTCCAAAAACATTCAGTACTTC
TRBV28	NA	TRBJ2-7	TRBD1	CASSLSTTGQGSYEQYF	TGTGCCAGCAGTTTATCGACTACGGGACAGGGTTCCTACGAGCAGTACTTC
TRBV5-1	NA	TRBJ1-4	NA	CASSLSRALPEQYDSRLFF	TGCGCCAGCAGCTTGAGCAGGGCTCTACCTGAGCAGTATGATAGTAGGCTGTTTTTT
TRBV27	NA	TRBJ1-5	NA	CASGVWGDGNQPQHF	TGTGCCAGCGGTGTTTGGGGCGACGGCAATCAGCCCCAGCATTTT
TRBV6-5	NA	TRBJ2-3	NA	CASSYNPSPTDTQYF	TGTGCCAGCAGTTACAACCCGAGCCCCACAGATACGCAGTATTTT
TRBV30	few	TRBJ2-7	NA	CAWSDTTSPYEQYF	TGTGCCTGGTCGGACACTACCAGCCCCTACGAGCAGTACTTC
TRBV5-4	once	TRBJ1-2	TRBD1	CASSYGTVNYGYTF	TGTGCCAGCAGTTACGGGACAGTCAACTATGGCTACACCTTC
TRBV4-3	once	TRBJ2-7	NA	CASSQGTGGVKSYEQYF	TGCGCCAGCAGCCAGGGTACAGGGGGGGTAAAGTCCTACGAGCAGTACTTC
TRBV19	once	TRBJ2-5	TRBD2	CASTPNPSGVQETQYF	TGTGCCAGTACTCCCAACCCTAGCGGGGTCCAAGAGACCCAGTACTTC
TRBV30	NA	TRBJ2-5	NA	CAWSVRGSETQYF	TGTGCCTGGAGTGTACGGGGTTCCGAGACCCAGTACTTC
TRBV5-1	NA	TRBJ1-4	TRBD1	CASSGSGTGNEKLFF	TGCGCCAGCAGCGGGTCCGGGACAGGCAATGAAAAACTGTTTTTT
TRBV5-6	NA	TRBJ1-6	TRBD1	CASSLAVQGEYSPLHF	TGTGCCAGCAGCTTGGCAGTACAGGGGGAATATTCACCCCTCCACTTT
TRBV27	few	TRBJ1-6	NA	CASSLWPQDDSYNSPLHF	TGTGCCAGCAGTCTATGGCCGCAGGATGACTCCTATAATTCACCCCTCCACTTT
TRBV19	NA	TRBJ2-3	TRBD2	CASTLAGAPDTQYF	TGTGCCAGTACCCTAGCGGGAGCTCCAGATACGCAGTATTTT